At least ten counts were recorded for the clone carrying this T cell receptor beta chain. Its antigen remains unidentified. The sample's time point: patch test 3, about 24 weeks after DPC sensitization. Treatment noted: therapeutic diphenylcyclopropenone sensitization with weekly scalp DPC. The germline V and J ends were trimmed by 1 base and 8 bases, with 14 bases remaining between them. From germline, CDR1 is KGHDR and CDR2 SFDVKD. The CDR3 sequence is 15 residues long. These data come from a study of human T cells and chemical hapten exposure. Study details: Application of 0.01% DPC to the upper back was done by patch test, with a reading at 6 days.

General observations from the study: It was expanded TCRs that formed significantly more large CDR3 similarity clusters than controls did. Given that the donors had alopecia, their immune response may differ from that seen in healthy people.

TCRdb processed the RACE reads anew with MiXCR; each CDR3 protein has one entry. Here the sample spans tens of thousands of distinct CDR3 sequences, about 10% being singletons. Material: whole blood, obtained in connection with sensitization to the hapten diphenylcyclopropenone (DPC). The receptor comes from a woman in her 30s with alopecia areata. Some clones in this sample may be carry-over from other donors' samples. The chain links TRBV24-1 to TRBJ2-1, with no clear D. The CDR3 DNA reads as TGTGCCACCAGTGATTTAGATCGCCGGACGGATGAGCAGTTCTTC. It translates to CATSDLDRRTDEQFF.